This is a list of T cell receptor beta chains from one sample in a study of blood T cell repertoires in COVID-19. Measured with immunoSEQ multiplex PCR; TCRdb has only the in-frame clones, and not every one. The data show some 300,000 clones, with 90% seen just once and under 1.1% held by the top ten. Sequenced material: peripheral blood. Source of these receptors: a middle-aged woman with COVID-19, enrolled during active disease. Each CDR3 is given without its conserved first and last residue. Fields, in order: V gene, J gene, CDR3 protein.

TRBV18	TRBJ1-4	ASSRGQGATNEKLF
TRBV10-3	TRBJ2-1	AISERTVPNNEQF
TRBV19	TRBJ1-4	ASTSGGKLF
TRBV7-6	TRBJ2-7	ASSRSSGAAYEQY
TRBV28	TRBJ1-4	ASSWGVGNEKLF
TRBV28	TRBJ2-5	ASRKELVTGGTQY
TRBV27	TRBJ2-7	ASSVGTVYEQY
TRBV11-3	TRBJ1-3	ASSLDLQGASGNTIY
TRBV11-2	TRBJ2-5	ASSLMLWETQY
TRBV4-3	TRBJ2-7	ASSQLAGAYEQY
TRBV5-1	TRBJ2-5	ASSLGKDRGVQETQY
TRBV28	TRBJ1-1	ASSSRGGGNTEAF
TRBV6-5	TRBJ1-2	ASSPRPGHNYGYT
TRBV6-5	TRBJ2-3	ASIPWGGADTQY
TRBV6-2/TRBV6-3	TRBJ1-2	ASSYLDWGANYGYT
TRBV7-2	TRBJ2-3	ASSSPGAWDTQY
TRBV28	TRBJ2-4	ASTRGGNKNIQY
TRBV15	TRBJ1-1	ATSRDRGGEAF
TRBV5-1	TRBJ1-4	ASSPIPTAEKLF
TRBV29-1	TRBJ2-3	SAGTSGGITDTQY